The 19 T cell receptor beta chains below all came from one sample that was sequenced in a study of blood T cells in healthy people across ages. Through a sample-barcoded 5' primer and a J-beta primer mix, a second PCR was run for roughly 7 to 12 cycles. TCRdb processed the 5' RACE reads anew with MiXCR; each CDR3 protein has one entry. The sample comprises 650,000 to 950,000 distinct CDR3 sequences, around 43% of which are singletons, and about 21% rests with the top ten. Sample: blood. Receptor source: a man in his sixties in good health.

The chain couples TRBV29-1 to TRBJ2-7; 11 bases are a match to TRBD2. There are 15 residues in the CDR3. Germline V CDR1 and CDR2: SQVTM, ANQGSEA. J gave up 0 bases and V 6 bases, and 7 bases lay outside the gene matches. Here the CDR3 reads CSVLPLAGVSYEQYF. CDR3 in DNA: TGCAGCGTCCTACCACTAGCGGGGGTCTCCTACGAGCAGTACTTC.

The genes are TRBV7-3 and TRBJ2-3; D unclear. Deletions cut 0 bases from V and 0 bases from J, with 13 bases between. This CDR3 region has 17 residues. Germline assignment: CDR1 SGHTA and CDR2 FQGTGA. DNA for the CDR3: TGTGCCAGCAGCTTAACTAATCTCGGGCCGAGCACAGATACGCAGTATTTT. Translating it yields CASSLTNLGPSTDTQYF.

This clonotype came up many times. The chain recombines TRBV18 with TRBJ2-5, with D perhaps matching TRBD1 (6 bases). V lost 6 bases, J lost 5 bases, and 10 bases lay in between. This CDR3 comprises 12 residues. Germline V lookup: CDR1 KGHSH, CDR2 LQKENI. CDR3 protein: CASSHREETQYF. The CDR3 nucleotides are TGTGCCAGCTCTCACAGGGAGGAGACCCAGTACTTC.

Concerning this clonotype itself: A much larger clone lies a single base off, so this may be a read error. The V and J genes are TRBV29-1 and TRBJ2-5; 9 bases are a match to TRBD2. CDR1 is SQVTM and CDR2 is ANQGSEA in the germline V gene. Trimming took 0 bases from V and 11 from J; bases not matched to a gene: 10. This CDR3 has 14 residues. For the CDR3, the DNA is TGCAGCGTTGAAGATCAAGCGGGGGGCAATGAGCAGTACTTC. Its protein is CSVEDQAGGNEQYF.

This sequence joins TRBV10-3 and TRBJ1-2; a weak D match, TRBD1 (6 bases). Germline V gene sequence: CDR1 ENHRY, CDR2 SYGVKD. With 7 bases removed from V and 2 bases from J, the gap between germline ends came to 8 bases. The CDR3 has 12 residues. CDR3 DNA sequence: TGTGCCATCACGGGGGGCAACTATGGCTACACCTTC. Protein product: CAITGGNYGYTF.

This clonotype occurred once. A junction end diverges from the germline sequence, so it may reflect a read error. The gene calls are TRBV19 and TRBJ2-5; 7 bases align to TRBD1. The CDR3 runs 13 residues. Germline CDR1 is LNHDA and CDR2 is SQIVND (reference sequence). The CDR3 protein is CASSGTAQDTQYF. The CDR3 DNA reads as TGTGCCAGTAGCGGGACAGCCCAAGACACCCAGTACTTC. Variable domain in full (rest from reference TRBV19 and TRBJ2-5): DGGITQSPKYLFRKEGQNVTLSCEQNLNHDAMYWYRQDPGQGLRLIYYSQIVNDFQKGDIAEGYSVSREKKESFPLTVTSAQKNPTAFYLCASSGTAQDTQYFGPGTRLLVL.

This clonotype showed up just a few times. The chain links TRBV6-2 or TRBV6-3 to TRBJ2-1; a weak D match, TRBD2 (5 bases). Per germline, CDR1 MNHEY and CDR2 SVGEGT. The CDR3 spans 16 residues. V was clipped by 2 bases and J by 7 bases, with 18 bases between them. The CDR3 DNA reads as TGTGCCAGCAGTTACGTTCTAGCCGGCTCGGGGAATGAGCAGTTCTTC. Translation gives CASSYVLAGSGNEQFF.

V is TRBV12-3 or TRBV12-4 and J is TRBJ1-2, with 7 bases aligning to TRBD1. The CDR3 runs to 13 residues. The V gene end was trimmed by 4 bases and the J gene end by 5 bases; junction bases not matched to a gene: 4. Here the CDR3 DNA reads TGTGCCAGCAGTTCGACAGGGATGTATGGCTACACCTTC. Its translation is CASSSTGMYGYTF.

The table lists this clonotype with a count of one. The chain couples TRBV15 to TRBJ2-2, with D unresolved. Trimming cost V 0 bases and J 0 bases, with 11 bases left between them. Germline CDR1 LNHNV, CDR2 YYDKDF (reference sequence). The CDR3 spans 17 residues. The CDR3 nucleotides are TGTGCCACCAGCAGAGATCCAGTTCAGCCGAACACCGGGGAGCTGTTTTTT. Protein sequence: CATSRDPVQPNTGELFF.

As DNA, the CDR3 is TGTGCCAGCAGTTTAGATCCCGCGGGAGATACGCAGTATTTT. Protein sequence: CASSLDPAGDTQYF. The rearrangement joins TRBV12-3 or TRBV12-4 to TRBJ2-3; TRBD2 might be the D (5 bases). The CDR3 contains 14 residues. Trimming cost V 1 base and J 5 bases, with 10 bases left between them.

This chain connects TRBV6-5 to TRBJ2-7; a possible D gene is TRBD1 (5 bases). Germline V gene lookup returns CDR1 MNHEY and CDR2 SVGAGI. Trimming cost V 6 bases and J 7 bases, with 16 bases left between them. The CDR3 totals 13 residues. DNA for the CDR3: TGTGCCAGCAGCCCCCCAGGGAAGGAAGAGCAGTACTTC. This codes for CASSPPGKEEQYF.

This clonotype has just a few counts. The gene calls are TRBV21-1 and TRBJ1-5. TRBV21-1 is labeled a pseudogene. This CDR3 spans 14 amino acids. The CDR3 reads CASSKRIGNQPQHF. CDR3 DNA: TGTGCCAGCAGCAAGAGGATTGGCAATCAGCCCCAGCATTTT.

This clonotype was seen a handful of times. V usage is TRBV6-6 and J usage is TRBJ1-2; 7 positions agree with TRBD1. The V segment lost 6 bases and the J segment 4 bases; nucleotides outside the gene matches: 11. There are 15 residues in the CDR3. The germline gives CDR1 MNHNY, CDR2 SVGAGI (reference sequence). CDR3 sequence: CASSLGTARTYGYTF. CDR3 coding DNA: TGTGCCAGCAGCCTCGGGACAGCGAGGACCTATGGCTACACCTTC.

This clonotype has more than one count but fewer than ten. The genes are TRBV13 and TRBJ1-6; 10 nucleotides match TRBD1. The CDR3 consists of 16 residues. The J segment lost 7 bases and the V segment lost 4 bases, leaving 7 bases of the junction unmatched. Germline V gene data show CDR1 as PRHDT and CDR2 as FYEKMQ (reference sequence). This CDR3 is CASSSSGQGLNSPLHF. The DNA for the CDR3 is TGTGCCAGCAGCTCCTCGGGACAGGGGCTAAATTCACCCCTCCACTTT. Filled out from reference TRBV13 and TRBJ1-6, the complete variable domain reads AAGVIQSPRHLIKEKRETATLKCYPIPRHDTVYWYQQGPGQDPQFLISFYEKMQSDKGSIPDRFSAQQFSDYHSELNMSSLELGDSALYFCASSSSGQGLNSPLHFGNGTRLTVT.

This clonotype was detected only a few times. V and J are TRBV10-3 and TRBJ1-2, with D maybe TRBD1 (6 bases). This CDR3 has 13 amino acids. Germline V CDR1 and CDR2: ENHRY, SYGVKD. V was cut by 10 bases and J by 7 bases, with 19 bases left in between. CDR3 in amino acids: CATGAVGGGGYTF. The CDR3 nucleotides are TGTGCCACCGGAGCTGTCGGGGGCGGTGGCTACACCTTC.

The rearrangement joins TRBV30 to TRBJ1-1, with 7 positions matching TRBD1. Trimming at V came to 1 base and at J to 5 bases, leaving 4 bases not matched to a gene. Germline V gene lookup returns CDR1 GTSNPN and CDR2 SVGIG (reference sequence). The CDR3 runs to 13 residues. The CDR3 nucleotides are TGTGCCTGGAGTGGGACAGGTGGAACTGAAGCTTTCTTT. Protein product: CAWSGTGGTEAFF.

This chain connects TRBV7-9 to TRBJ2-1; 7 bases fit TRBD1. Germline assignment: CDR1 SEHNR and CDR2 FQNEAQ (reference sequence). Trimming at V came to 5 bases and at J to 10 bases, leaving 14 bases not matched to a gene. The CDR3 contains 15 residues. CDR3: CASSKTLTGNYEQFF. CDR3 DNA sequence: TGTGCCAGCAGCAAAACCTTGACAGGGAACTACGAGCAGTTCTTC.

This clonotype was seen more than once but under ten times. The chain recombines TRBV21-1 with TRBJ2-3; the table assigns TRBD1, which was not confirmed against the DNA. TRBV21-1 is listed as a pseudogene. The CDR3 has 19 residues. The CDR3 protein is CASSRGGQPNPFKGDTQYF. The CDR3 DNA is TGTGCCAGCAGCAGAGGGGGACAGCCAAATCCATTTAAGGGAGATACGCAGTATTTT.

This clonotype was seen more than once but under ten times. The V gene is TRBV5-6, the J gene TRBJ2-7; 7 bases match TRBD1. This CDR3 comprises 17 residues. J gave up 2 bases and V 2 bases, and 13 bases lay outside the gene matches. Per germline, CDR1 SGHDT and CDR2 YYEEEE. The CDR3 reads CASSLLADRALPYEQYF. The CDR3 DNA follows: TGTGCCAGCAGCTTATTGGCAGACAGGGCGCTCCCCTACGAGCAGTACTTC.